What follows describes a single TCR beta chain. This sample is part of a study of blood T cell repertoires in COVID-19. V lost 7 bases and J lost 4; bases outside the gene matches: 9. Germline CDR1 reads SNHLY; CDR2 reads FYNNEI. The CDR3 totals 15 residues. Per the study methods: Reference gene primer amplification yielded estimated nucleated cell counts. The table came from immunoSEQ multiplex PCR; TCRdb's copy has only in-frame clones and leaves some out. V and J calls and clone size are given by that table; D and trimming were obtained from the DNA. This table has 200,000 to 300,000 clones, just over 85% appearing once.

The chain couples TRBV2 to TRBJ2-2; 7 bases align to TRBD1. This clonotype was sampled from an elderly man with acute or convalescent COVID-19. Sample: peripheral blood. The CDR3 DNA is TGTGCCAGCACCTTTCAGAGGGGGCCCACCGGGGAGCTGTTTTTT. Translated, it gives CASTFQRGPTGELFF.